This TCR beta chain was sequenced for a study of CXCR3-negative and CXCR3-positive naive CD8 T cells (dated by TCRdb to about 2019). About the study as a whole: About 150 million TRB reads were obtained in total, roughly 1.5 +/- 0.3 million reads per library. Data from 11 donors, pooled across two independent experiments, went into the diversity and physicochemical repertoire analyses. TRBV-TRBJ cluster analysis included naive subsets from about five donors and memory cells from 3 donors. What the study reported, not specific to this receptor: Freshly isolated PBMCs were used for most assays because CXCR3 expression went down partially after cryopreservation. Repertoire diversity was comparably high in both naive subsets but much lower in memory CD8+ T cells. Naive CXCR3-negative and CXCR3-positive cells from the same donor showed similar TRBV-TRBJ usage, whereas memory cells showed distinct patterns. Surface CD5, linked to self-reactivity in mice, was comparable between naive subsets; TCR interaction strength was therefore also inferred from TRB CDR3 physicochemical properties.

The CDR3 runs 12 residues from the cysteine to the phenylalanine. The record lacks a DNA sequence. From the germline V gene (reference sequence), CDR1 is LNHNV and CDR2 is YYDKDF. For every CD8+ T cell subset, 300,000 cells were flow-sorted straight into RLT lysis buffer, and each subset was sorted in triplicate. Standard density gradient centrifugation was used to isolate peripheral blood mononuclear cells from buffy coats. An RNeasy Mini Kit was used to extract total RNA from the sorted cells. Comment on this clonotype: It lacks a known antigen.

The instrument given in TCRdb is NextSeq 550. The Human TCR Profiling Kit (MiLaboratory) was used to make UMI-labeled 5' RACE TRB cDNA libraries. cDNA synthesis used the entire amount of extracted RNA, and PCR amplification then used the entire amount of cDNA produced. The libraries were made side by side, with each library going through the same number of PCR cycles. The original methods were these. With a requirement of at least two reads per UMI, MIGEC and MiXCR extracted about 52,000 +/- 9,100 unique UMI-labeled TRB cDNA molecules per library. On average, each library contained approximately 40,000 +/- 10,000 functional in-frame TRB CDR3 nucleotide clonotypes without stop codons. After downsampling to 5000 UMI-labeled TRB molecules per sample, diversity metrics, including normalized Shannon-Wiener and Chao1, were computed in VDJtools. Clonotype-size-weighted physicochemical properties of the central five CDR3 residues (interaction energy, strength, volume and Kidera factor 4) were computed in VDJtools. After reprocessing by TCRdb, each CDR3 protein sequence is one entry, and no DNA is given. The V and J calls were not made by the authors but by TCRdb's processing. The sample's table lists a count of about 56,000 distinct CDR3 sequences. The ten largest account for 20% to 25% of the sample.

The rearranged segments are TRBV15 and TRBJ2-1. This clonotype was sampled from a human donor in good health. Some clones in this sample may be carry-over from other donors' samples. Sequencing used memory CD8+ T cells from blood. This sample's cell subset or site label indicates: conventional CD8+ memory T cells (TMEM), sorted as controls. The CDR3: CATRTHYNEQFF.